The source of this T cell receptor (beta chain) is a study of blood T cell repertoires in COVID-19. Study in general: Some COVID-19 samples were acute and others convalescent; all came from the United States, Italy and Spain. The cDNA or gDNA used as material had been derived from T cells, B-cell-depleted T cells, or PBMCs.

V shed 5 bases and J 11 bases; nucleotides not matched to a gene: 31. This CDR3 is built from 20 residues. From germline, CDR1 is MDHEN and CDR2 SYDVKM. Original processing notes: Reference gene primer amplification in the assay estimated nucleated cell counts. The protocol was immunoSEQ multiplex PCR, while the TCRdb copy is restricted to in-frame clones and leaves out a portion. V, J and clone size derive from that table, while D and trimming were established from the DNA sequence. The sample shows around 230,000 clones, about 85% of them seen only once. The source of this sequence is a man in his forties with acute or convalescent COVID-19. The rearrangement links TRBV28 to TRBJ2-7; 9 nucleotides agree with TRBD1. The sample consisted of peripheral blood. The CDR3 spells CASSNFPGQGWRGGFNFEYF. The CDR3 DNA follows: TGTGCCAGCAGTAACTTTCCGGGACAGGGTTGGAGGGGGGGATTTAATTTTGAGTACTTC.